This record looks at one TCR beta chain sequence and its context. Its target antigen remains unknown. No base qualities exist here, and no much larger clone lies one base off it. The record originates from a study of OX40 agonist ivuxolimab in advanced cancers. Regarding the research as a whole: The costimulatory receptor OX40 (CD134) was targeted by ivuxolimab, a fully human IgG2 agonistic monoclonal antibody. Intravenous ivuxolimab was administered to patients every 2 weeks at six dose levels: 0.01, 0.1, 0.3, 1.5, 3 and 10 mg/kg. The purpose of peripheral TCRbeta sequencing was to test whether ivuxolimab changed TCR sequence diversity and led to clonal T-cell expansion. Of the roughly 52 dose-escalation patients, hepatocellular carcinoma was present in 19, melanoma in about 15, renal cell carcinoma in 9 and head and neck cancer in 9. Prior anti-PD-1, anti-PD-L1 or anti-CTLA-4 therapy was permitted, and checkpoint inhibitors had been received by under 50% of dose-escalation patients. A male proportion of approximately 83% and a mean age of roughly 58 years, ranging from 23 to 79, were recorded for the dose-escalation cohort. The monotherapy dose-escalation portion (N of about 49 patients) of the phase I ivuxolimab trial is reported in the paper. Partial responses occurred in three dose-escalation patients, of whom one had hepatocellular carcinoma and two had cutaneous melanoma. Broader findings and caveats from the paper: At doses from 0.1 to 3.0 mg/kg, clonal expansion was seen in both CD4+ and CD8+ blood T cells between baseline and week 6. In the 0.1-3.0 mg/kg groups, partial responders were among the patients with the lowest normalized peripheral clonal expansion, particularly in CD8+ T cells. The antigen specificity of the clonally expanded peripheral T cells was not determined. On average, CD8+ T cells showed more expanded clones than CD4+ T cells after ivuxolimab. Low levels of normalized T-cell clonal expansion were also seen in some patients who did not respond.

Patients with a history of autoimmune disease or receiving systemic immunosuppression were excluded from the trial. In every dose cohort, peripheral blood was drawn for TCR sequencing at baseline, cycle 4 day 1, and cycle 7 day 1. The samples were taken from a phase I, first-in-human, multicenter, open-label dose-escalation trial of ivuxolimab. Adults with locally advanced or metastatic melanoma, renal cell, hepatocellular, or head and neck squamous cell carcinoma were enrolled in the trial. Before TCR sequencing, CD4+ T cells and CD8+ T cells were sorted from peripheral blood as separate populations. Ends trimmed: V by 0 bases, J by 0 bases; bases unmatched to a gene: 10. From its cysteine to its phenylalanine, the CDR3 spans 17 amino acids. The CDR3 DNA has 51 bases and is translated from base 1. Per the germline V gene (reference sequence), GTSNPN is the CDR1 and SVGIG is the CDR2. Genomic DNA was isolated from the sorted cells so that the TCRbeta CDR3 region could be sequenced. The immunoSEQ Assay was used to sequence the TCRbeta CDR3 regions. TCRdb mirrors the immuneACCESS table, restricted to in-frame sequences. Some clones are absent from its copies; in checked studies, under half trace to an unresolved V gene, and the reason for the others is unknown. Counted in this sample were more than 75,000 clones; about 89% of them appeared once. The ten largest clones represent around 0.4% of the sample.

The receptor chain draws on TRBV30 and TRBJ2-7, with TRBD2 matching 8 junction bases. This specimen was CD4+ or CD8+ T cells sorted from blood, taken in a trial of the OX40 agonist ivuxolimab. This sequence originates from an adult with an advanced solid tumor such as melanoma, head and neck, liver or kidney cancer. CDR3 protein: CAWSVVAGGFSSYEQYF. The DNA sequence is TGTGCCTGGAGTGTAGTGGCGGGAGGCTTCAGCTCCTACGAGCAGTACTTC.